This is a list of T cell receptor beta chains from one sample in a study of cytomegalovirus exposure and HLA in healthy donors. TCRdb's copy holds only in-frame clones and misses some; the assay was immunoSEQ multiplex PCR. The sample carries about 90,000 clones, around four fifths recorded once. Specimen: PBMCs. The receptors come from a man between 25 and 39 years old in good health and CMV-seronegative. CDR3s include the opening cysteine and the closing phenylalanine or tryptophan. Fields, in order: clone size, D gene, J gene, V gene, CDR3 length, CDR3 protein, CDR3 DNA. The D gene is left open where the match is weak. Size is omitted from some rows. Given values are once, few, many or a class for expanded clones.

once TRBD1 TRBJ1-6 TRBV7-8 18 CASSYPGQGTLENSPLHF TGTGCCAGCAGCTACCCTGGACAGGGAACCTTAGAGAATTCACCCCTCCACTTT
. TRBD1 TRBJ2-1 TRBV9 15 CASSPEGAPNNEQFF TGTGCCAGCAGCCCAGAGGGGGCGCCTAACAATGAGCAGTTCTTC
. . TRBJ1-6 TRBV27 14 CASSLISVDSPLHF TGTGCCAGCAGTTTAATCTCCGTTGATTCACCCCTCCACTTT
. TRBD1 TRBJ1-1 TRBV7-9 15 CASSLLTGGVTEAFF TGTGCCAGCAGCTTATTAACAGGGGGCGTAACTGAAGCTTTCTTT
once TRBD1 TRBJ1-1 TRBV27 14 CASSLRGPSSEAFF TGTGCCAGCAGTTTAAGGGGGCCCTCGAGTGAAGCTTTCTTT
. . TRBJ1-2 TRBV5-1 14 CASSLEVAQGGYTF TGCGCCAGCAGCTTGGAAGTGGCCCAGGGTGGCTACACCTTC
. . TRBJ2-6 TRBV5-1 18 CASSPRGHLRSGANVLTF TGCGCCAGCAGCCCCAGAGGCCATTTACGCTCTGGGGCCAACGTCCTGACTTTC
. TRBD1 TRBJ2-7 TRBV27 17 CASSSIRTGGGFYEQYF TGTGCCAGCAGTTCGATCCGGACAGGGGGCGGCTTCTACGAGCAGTACTTC
few . TRBJ1-1 TRBV5-1 15 CASSSVGGWNTEAFF TGCGCCAGCAGCTCCGTGGGGGGTTGGAACACTGAAGCTTTCTTT
. TRBD1 TRBJ2-6 TRBV11-2 16 CASSSNRDREANVLTF TGTGCCAGCAGCTCAAACCGGGACAGGGAGGCCAACGTCCTGACTTTC
. . TRBJ2-7 TRBV6-5 14 CASSYSRLSYEQYF TGTGCCAGCAGTTACTCGAGGTTATCCTACGAGCAGTACTTC
. TRBD2 TRBJ2-2 TRBV19 16 CASKEKRGVNTGELFF TGTGCCAGTAAGGAGAAGCGGGGGGTAAACACCGGGGAGCTGTTTTTT
. TRBD2 TRBJ2-7 TRBV13 15 CASSPGLAEAYEQYF TGTGCCAGCAGCCCAGGACTAGCGGAAGCCTACGAGCAGTACTTC
once . TRBJ1-2 TRBV27 15 CASSPYSGTRYGYTF TGTGCCAGCAGTCCGTATTCCGGGACAAGATATGGCTACACCTTC
. TRBD1 TRBJ1-2 TRBV27 14 CASSRQGRNYGYTF TGTGCCAGCAGCAGACAGGGTAGAAACTATGGCTACACCTTC
once . TRBJ1-5 TRBV6-1 14 CASSVWSGNQPQHF TGTGCCAGCAGTGTCTGGAGTGGCAATCAGCCCCAGCATTTT
. . TRBJ2-7 TRBV7-2 11 CASSDRYEQYF TGTGCCAGCAGCGACAGGTACGAGCAGTACTTC
. TRBD1 TRBJ2-7 TRBV5-4 17 CASSRGQGARSPYEQYF TGTGCCAGCAGCAGGGGACAGGGGGCTAGGTCGCCCTACGAGCAGTACTTC
. TRBD1 TRBJ1-5 TRBV2 14 CASRGTANNQPQHF TGTGCCAGCAGAGGGACAGCTAATAATCAGCCCCAGCATTTT
. TRBD1 TRBJ2-7 TRBV30 12 CAWSEGTGRLYF TGTGCCTGGAGCGAAGGGACAGGGAGGTTGTACTTC
. . TRBJ1-4 TRBV6-6 13 CACSPREREKLFF TGTGCCTGCTCTCCCCGGGAGAGAGAAAAACTGTTTTTT
few . TRBJ1-1 TRBV6-5 15 CASSYPGRGNTEAFF TGTGCCAGCAGTTACCCTGGGAGGGGAAACACTGAAGCTTTCTTT
. . TRBJ1-2 TRBV30 12 CAWVGGRAGYTF TGTGCCTGGGTGGGGGGACGGGCTGGCTACACCTTC
. . TRBJ2-3 TRBV13 16 CASSLSPRGSTDTQYF TGTGCCAGCAGCTTGTCGCCCCGGGGGAGCACAGATACGCAGTATTTT
. . TRBJ1-2 TRBV13 15 CASSFPRSPGGGYTF TGTGCCAGCAGCTTTCCCCGCAGCCCCGGCGGGGGCTACACCTTC
. . TRBJ1-1 TRBV18 13 CASSDPGDTEAFF TGTGCCAGCTCTGACCCCGGGGACACTGAAGCTTTCTTT
. . TRBJ2-2 TRBV29-1 14 CSVTPGHNTGELFF TGCAGCGTTACGCCGGGACACAACACCGGGGAGCTGTTTTTT
. TRBD2 TRBJ2-1 TRBV5-1 17 CASSLGNSGGTYNEQFF TGCGCCAGCAGCTTGGGGAATAGCGGGGGGACCTACAATGAGCAGTTCTTC
. TRBD1 TRBJ1-2 TRBV7-9 16 CASSVEGGDRTYGYTF TGTGCCAGCAGCGTAGAAGGGGGCGACAGGACCTATGGCTACACCTTC
. TRBD1 TRBJ1-2 TRBV7-9 18 CASSLFGTGDFLSYGYTF TGTGCCAGCAGCTTGTTCGGGACAGGGGACTTCTTGTCTTATGGCTACACCTTC
. . TRBJ1-1 TRBV2 13 CASSGGGNTEAFF TGTGCCAGCAGTGGAGGGGGGAACACTGAAGCTTTCTTT
few TRBD1 TRBJ1-4 TRBV5-4 14 CASSLGTGDEKLFF TGTGCCAGCAGCTTGGGGACAGGGGATGAAAAACTGTTTTTT
once . TRBJ1-1 TRBV4-3 17 CASSQDSGAGMNTEAFF TGCGCCAGCAGCCAAGACTCTGGGGCGGGAATGAACACTGAAGCTTTCTTT
. . TRBJ2-7 TRBV15 12 CATSRDSVEQYF TGTGCCACCAGCAGAGATTCGGTCGAGCAGTACTTC
. . TRBJ1-1 TRBV5-5 14 CASSGGWSNTEAFF TGTGCCAGCAGCGGCGGGTGGTCGAACACTGAAGCTTTCTTT
. . TRBJ2-5 TRBV29-1 14 CSVMGLGEQETQYF TGCAGCGTCATGGGACTGGGTGAGCAAGAGACCCAGTACTTC
. . TRBJ2-7 TRBV14 15 CASSQLRDPPNEQYF TGTGCCAGCAGCCAGCTCCGGGATCCCCCGAACGAGCAGTACTTC
. TRBD2 TRBJ2-2 TRBV15 19 CATSSDRLRGGGAIGELFF TGTGCCACCAGCAGCGACCGGTTACGGGGCGGGGGGGCGATCGGGGAGCTGTTTTTT
. . TRBJ1-2 TRBV5-8 14 CASSPGYANYGYTF TGTGCCAGCAGCCCGGGATACGCTAACTATGGCTACACCTTC
. . TRBJ2-6 TRBV30 16 CAFNQGGHSGANVLTF TGTGCCTTTAACCAGGGAGGACATTCTGGGGCCAACGTCCTGACTTTC
. TRBD1 TRBJ1-1 TRBV4-3 16 CASSVKPGQMNTEAFF TGCGCCAGCAGCGTCAAACCGGGACAGATGAACACTGAAGCTTTCTTT
. TRBD1 TRBJ2-7 TRBV2 14 CASSRSGQGYEQYF TGTGCCAGCAGCCGATCCGGACAGGGCTACGAGCAGTACTTC
. . TRBJ1-2 TRBV9 14 CASSPGPGNYGYTF TGTGCCAGCAGCCCCGGTCCAGGAAACTATGGCTACACCTTC